This T cell receptor (beta chain) was identified in a study of T cells in Graves' hyperthyroidism and ophthalmopathy. General study points: Most thyroid-expanded clonotypes above 0.001 were also found in blood. Stable hyperthyroidism and ophthalmopathy were separated using 13 V-J signatures.

Using RNA transcripts as the source, TCR beta CDR3 regions were amplified. With the HTBI primer set, the TCR CDR3 went through a first round of RT-PCR. TCRdb used MiXCR to reprocess the multiplex PCR reads, holding one entry per CDR3 protein. Found here are about 400,000 distinct CDR3 sequences, about 14% of them singletons; the top ten hold around 20%. The table lists this clonotype with a few counts. Its antigen is unknown. CDR1 is SGHDT and CDR2 is YYEEEE in the germline V gene. The junction had 14 bases not matched to a gene; V was cut back by 4 bases and J by 5 bases. The length of the CDR3 is 16 residues.

V usage is TRBV5-6 and J usage is TRBJ2-7; 8 bases line up with TRBD2. The sequenced sample was blood. The TCR comes from a woman aged 25 to 39 with Graves' ophthalmopathy. In DNA form, the CDR3 reads TGTGCCAGCAGCGCTCGGGGGGGGATTATACTCGACGAGCAGTACTTC. Protein: CASSARGGIILDEQYF.